This T cell receptor (beta chain) was identified during a study of blood T cell repertoires in COVID-19. For the study at large: PBMCs, B-cell-depleted T cells, or T cells were the source of the cDNA or gDNA that made up the material.

J lost 7 bases, V lost 4 bases, and 7 bases had no gene match. This CDR3 region has 13 residues. The germline V gene encodes CDR1 SEHNR and CDR2 FQNEAQ (reference sequence). In the study's own analysis: Reference gene primer amplification in the assay estimated nucleated cell counts. Sequencing used immunoSEQ multiplex PCR; TCRdb keeps in-frame clones, though not all of them. From that table come the V and J calls and clone size; the DNA was used to work out D and trimming. Seen here are around 200,000 clones, roughly 90% observed once, and the top ten hold 2% to 2.5%. The origin of this receptor is a woman in her fifties or sixties with acute or convalescent COVID-19. The rearrangement joins TRBV7-9 to TRBJ2-7, with 7 bases identical to TRBD2. Specimen: peripheral blood. This CDR3 reads CASSWTSVGEQYF. The CDR3 bases are TGTGCCAGCAGCTGGACTAGTGTGGGTGAGCAGTACTTC.